The 27 T cell receptor beta chains presented below share a single source sample, sequenced in a study of T cells expressing NK-cell markers (dated by TCRdb to 2018 to 2021). Library preparation employed 5' RACE. The sequencer was an Illumina HiSeq 2000. TCRdb reprocessed the reads, reporting each CDR3 protein sequence once and no DNA. The sample table includes some 150,000 distinct CDR3 sequences. The ten largest clones take up less than 40% of the sample. Sequenced material: blood T cells: a sorted CD56 or NKG2C T cell subset, CD4+ or CD8+ T cells, or bulk PBMC T cells (not recorded which). The receptor set was obtained from a woman between 45 and 65 years old in good health. Donor details come from another sample of the same person, matched by shared clones.

The chain couples TRBV6-5 to TRBJ2-1; TCRdb indicates TRBD2, and absent DNA this call remains unverified. This CDR3 contains 14 residues. The germline V gene has CDR1 MNHEY and CDR2 SVGAGI. This CDR3 is CASSYTLAGDEQFF.

This rearrangement joins TRBV27 to TRBJ2-1. CDR1 is MNHEY and CDR2 is SMNVEV in the germline V gene (reference sequence). The CDR3 spans 13 residues. CDR3 loop: CASSLSALHGQFF.

V is TRBV9 and J is TRBJ2-1; the D call of TRBD2 rests on TCRdb alone, since no DNA is present to check it. There are 14 residues in the CDR3. Germline CDR1 and CDR2: SGDLS and YYNGEE. The CDR3 region is CASSRDYQYNEQFF.

The chain recombines TRBV6-5 with TRBJ1-1; TCRdb names TRBD1, which stays unverified in the absence of DNA. The CDR3 is made up of 13 amino acids. Germline V gene lookup returns CDR1 MNHEY and CDR2 SVGAGI. This CDR3 reads CASSPGPGTEAFF.

The chain uses TRBV15 and TRBJ2-1; TCRdb lists TRBD1, though no DNA is available to test this call. The germline gives CDR1 LNHNV, CDR2 YYDKDF (reference sequence). CDR3 length equals 13 residues. CDR3 sequence: CATARDSNNEQFF.

V and J are TRBV11-2 and TRBJ2-7; TCRdb indicates TRBD1, and absent DNA this call remains unverified. The CDR3 has 14 amino acids. The germline V gene encodes CDR1 SGHAT and CDR2 FQNNGV. This CDR3 reads CASSLDVRGREQYF.

The chain joins TRBV6-1 to TRBJ2-5; no DNA is available, so the TRBD1 call from TCRdb remains unchecked. The germline CDR1 and CDR2 sequences are MNHNS and SASEGT. CDR3 length: 17 residues. CDR3 sequence: CASSARRDRVVGETQYF.

This chain joins TRBV5-5 and TRBJ2-7; no DNA is available, so the TRBD1 call from TCRdb remains unchecked. This CDR3 contains 16 residues. The germline CDR1 and CDR2 sequences are SGHKS and YYEKEE (reference sequence). Here the CDR3 reads CASSWEGQQWSYEQYF.

The CDR3 is CASSSLAGQGANNEQFF. The genes are TRBV4-1 and TRBJ2-1; without DNA, the TCRdb call of TRBD1 cannot be checked. The V gene's germline CDR1 is MGHRA and CDR2 YSYEKL. This CDR3 has 17 amino acids.

The chain recombines TRBV9 with TRBJ1-1. Per the germline V gene, CDR1 is SGDLS and CDR2 is YYNGEE. This CDR3 contains 15 residues. This chain's CDR3 is CASSVDGEGGTEAFF.

This chain joins TRBV27 and TRBJ1-6; the D call from TCRdb, TRBD1, cannot be confirmed without DNA. Germline V CDR1 and CDR2: MNHEY, SMNVEV (reference sequence). The CDR3 is made up of 13 amino acids. This CDR3 reads CASNAGGSSPLHF.

This sequence joins TRBV4-1 and TRBJ2-5; TCRdb's D call of TRBD2 is untestable without DNA. Germline assignment: CDR1 MGHRA and CDR2 YSYEKL. There are 17 residues in the CDR3. The CDR3 sequence is CASSQEKTSGVQETQYF.

CDR3 residues: CASSQSFRVGNTIYF. V and J are TRBV4-1 and TRBJ1-3; TCRdb calls TRBD1, which cannot be checked without DNA. Germline V lookup: CDR1 MGHRA, CDR2 YSYEKL. The CDR3 is 15 amino acids.

The chain links TRBV29-1 to TRBJ2-2; TCRdb's assignment of TRBD2 cannot be checked, as there is no DNA. CDR1 and CDR2 (germline): SQVTM, ANQGSEA. This CDR3 is 13 amino acids long. CDR3 loop: CSAGEGNTGELFF.

The rearrangement links TRBV2 to TRBJ1-2; TCRdb returns TRBD1, unconfirmable since there is no DNA. Germline CDR1 and CDR2: SNHLY and FYNNEI. The CDR3 runs 11 residues. CDR3 region: CASITGSGYTF.

This rearrangement joins TRBV9 to TRBJ1-5; TCRdb lists TRBD1, though no DNA is available to test this call. The CDR3 loop spans 14 amino acids. CDR1 and CDR2 from the germline V gene are SGDLS and YYNGEE. The CDR3 spells CASPRGRGGQPQHF.

The chain couples TRBV7-9 to TRBJ2-1. Looked up from germline, CDR1 is SEHNR and CDR2 is FQNEAQ (reference sequence). The CDR3 has 12 residues. CDR3 sequence reads: CASSKQSNEQFF.

The chain recombines TRBV10-1 with TRBJ2-3; the D call of TRBD2 rests on TCRdb alone, since no DNA is present to check it. Germline CDR1 WNHNN, CDR2 SYGVQD (reference sequence). The CDR3 is 15 residues long. The CDR3 here is CASSEFGGSTDTQYF.

The chain joins TRBV5-1 to TRBJ2-7. The CDR3 totals 14 residues. Looked up from germline, CDR1 is SGHRS and CDR2 is YFSETQ. The CDR3 is CASSLWAGSYEQYF.

This chain connects TRBV20-1 to TRBJ2-3. From germline, CDR1 is DFQATT and CDR2 SNEGSKA (reference sequence). The CDR3 length is 16 residues. CDR3 protein: CSASAEDAASTDTQYF.

The V and J genes are TRBV2 and TRBJ2-1. This CDR3 is 11 amino acids long. Per germline, CDR1 SNHLY and CDR2 FYNNEI. CDR3 region: CAGGRDNEQFF.

The chain uses TRBV11-3 and TRBJ2-2. The CDR3 contains 16 residues. CDR1 is SGHNT, CDR2 YENEEA, per germline. The CDR3: CASSSRTSGNTGELFF.

The chain is built from TRBV5-1 and TRBJ2-1; the TCRdb call, TRBD1, lacks DNA for checking. The CDR3 is 13 residues long. Germline loops: CDR1 SGHRS, CDR2 YFSETQ. Here the CDR3 reads CASSFTRGHEQFF.

The rearrangement joins TRBV3-1 to TRBJ2-1. Germline-derived CDR1 and CDR2 are LGHDT and YNNKEL (reference sequence). The CDR3 loop spans 15 amino acids. Here the CDR3 reads CASSQDVSPNNEQFF.

This chain uses TRBV2 with TRBJ1-2; TCRdb indicates TRBD1, and absent DNA this call remains unverified. Germline CDR1 reads SNHLY; CDR2 reads FYNNEI. This CDR3 is 18 amino acids long. CDR3 in amino acids: CASSSGTGLRLGFGGYTF.

The rearrangement links TRBV12-3 or TRBV12-4 to TRBJ2-7; absent DNA, TCRdb's TRBD1 call cannot be checked. CDR3 length: 15 residues. The CDR3 sequence is CAISMLGQGTYEQYF.

This chain joins TRBV24-1 and TRBJ2-5. This CDR3 has 18 residues. Germline V CDR1 and CDR2: KGHDR, SFDVKD. The CDR3 loop is CATSDFEIGRWEKETQYF.